These 22 T cell receptor beta chains came from one sample sequenced in a study of Graves' ophthalmopathy and Graves' hyperthyroidism. Amplified TCR beta CDR3 regions were obtained using RNA transcripts as template. HTBI primers primed a first-round RT-PCR, and a second-round multiplex PCR followed. TCRdb recomputed calls from the multiplex PCR reads with MiXCR, one row per CDR3 protein. The top ten hold approximately 51% of the sample, which has some 240,000 distinct CDR3 sequences, less than 55% seen once. Sequenced input: peripheral blood. These receptors were obtained from an adult man with Graves' ophthalmopathy.

The chain has TRBV20-1 and TRBJ1-2, with D possibly TRBD1 on 6 matching bases. Germline assignment: CDR1 DFQATT and CDR2 SNEGSKA (reference sequence). V was trimmed by 5 bases and J by 4 bases, leaving 20 bases between them. CDR3 size: 15 residues. The CDR3 spells CSAGTGTTPPYGYTF. CDR3 in DNA: TGCAGTGCTGGTACCGGGACAACTCCGCCCTATGGCTACACCTTC.

This sequence joins TRBV6-5 and TRBJ1-2; a weak D match, TRBD1 (6 bases). The CDR3 totals 12 residues. From germline, CDR1 is MNHEY and CDR2 SVGAGI. V was pared by 8 bases and J by 7 bases, with 14 bases between. CDR3 in amino acids: CASASGGPGYTF. The DNA of the CDR3 is TGTGCCAGCGCGTCCGGGGGCCCTGGCTACACCTTC.

The J gene is TRBJ1-2, the V gene TRBV20-1, with a weak D call TRBD1 (5 bases). The CDR3 covers 14 residues. Trimming removed 6 bases from V and 9 bases from J, with 23 bases in between. CDR1 and CDR2 from the germline V gene are DFQATT and SNEGSKA (reference sequence). CDR3 bases: TGCAGTGCCTCCCAACGGGGGGACCCCTCGTGCTACACCTTC. Translation gives CSASQRGDPSCYTF.

CDR3 sequence reads: CASSEARSPTEAFF. DNA for the CDR3: TGTGCCAGCAGTGAAGCGCGGTCACCCACTGAAGCTTTCTTT. V and J are TRBV6-1 and TRBJ1-1, with D unresolved. The CDR3 has 14 residues. Germline assignment: CDR1 MNHNS and CDR2 SASEGT. V lost 0 bases, J lost 4 bases, and 9 bases lay in between.

The V and J genes are TRBV14 and TRBJ2-7; no reliable D call. Per the germline V gene, CDR1 is SGHDN and CDR2 is FVKESK. V lost 1 base and J 3 bases, leaving 4 bases between the germline ends. CDR3 length: 12 residues. The CDR3 here is CASSQVIYEQYF. Here the CDR3 DNA reads TGTGCCAGCAGCCAAGTTATCTACGAGCAGTACTTC.

The V call is TRBV29-1, the J call TRBJ1-3; 9 bases are a match to TRBD1. CDR3 size: 16 residues. The germline gives CDR1 SQVTM, CDR2 ANQGSEA. V dropped 1 base and J dropped 2; count of bases not matched to a gene: 6. The CDR3: CSVEGGTGKTGNTIYF. CDR3 nucleotide sequence: TGCAGCGTTGAAGGGGGGACAGGGAAAACTGGAAACACCATATATTTT.

This clonotype came up many times. The J gene is TRBJ1-1, the V gene TRBV19; 8 bases line up with TRBD1. Germline V gene data show CDR1 as LNHDA and CDR2 as SQIVND (reference sequence). The V segment lost 5 bases and the J segment 3 bases; nucleotides outside the gene matches: 17. The CDR3 has 18 residues. CDR3 sequence reads: CASSSPTGAHREDTEAFF. CDR3 bases: TGTGCCAGTAGTTCTCCGACAGGGGCGCACCGTGAGGACACTGAAGCTTTCTTT.

This chain links TRBV20-1 with TRBJ1-2; 10 bases fit TRBD1. The CDR3 is 16 amino acids. Germline-derived CDR1 and CDR2 are DFQATT and SNEGSKA (reference sequence). Trimming removed 0 bases from V and 3 bases from J; junction bases left unmatched: 7. CDR3 bases: TGCAGTGCTAGAGATCCCCGGGACAGGGGAGACTATGGCTACACCTTC. This translates into CSARDPRDRGDYGYTF.

The CDR3 bases are TGTGCCAGCAGTGAAGGGAGGGTCGGAAGAGGTGAAAAACTGTTTTTT. The encoded protein is CASSEGRVGRGEKLFF. V gene TRBV6-1 combines with J gene TRBJ1-4, with D unresolved. V was pared by 1 base and J by 7 bases, with 16 bases between. Germline V gives CDR1 MNHNS, CDR2 SASEGT. CDR3 length equals 16 residues.

As for this clonotype: At one end, the junction sequence differs from germline, possibly due to a read error. The chain joins TRBV10-2 to TRBJ2-7; D gene ambiguous. There are 12 residues in the CDR3. The germline CDR1 and CDR2 sequences are WSHSY and SAAADI. The CDR3 nucleotides read TGTGCCAGCATCAGTAAGGGAAACGAGCAGTACTTC. Translation gives CASISKGNEQYF.

This chain connects TRBV7-2 to TRBJ2-2, with 11 bases that match TRBD1. Trimming at V came to 3 bases and at J to 6 bases, leaving 6 bases not matched to a gene. CDR1 and CDR2 (germline): SGHTA, FQGNSA. The CDR3 sequence is 16 residues long. The CDR3 bases are TGTGCCAGCAGCTTTAGGACAGGGGGCGTCGCCGGGGAGCTGTTTTTT. As protein: CASSFRTGGVAGELFF.

This clonotype was detected ten times or more. The rearrangement uses TRBV2 and TRBJ1-4; D unresolved. Trimming took off 7 bases at V and 7 bases at J, with 16 bases between the two ends. The CDR3 extends over 14 amino acids. CDR1 SNHLY and CDR2 FYNNEI come from the germline V gene. CDR3 DNA sequence: TGTGCCAGCATCAGCCAAGCCGGAGGTGAAAAACTGTTTTTT. This sequence encodes CASISQAGGEKLFF. The full variable domain, its missing parts supplied by reference TRBV2 and TRBJ1-4, is EPEVTQTPSHQVTQMGQEVILRCVPISNHLYFYWYRQILGQKVEFLVSFYNNEISEKSEIFDDQFSVERPDGSNFTLKIRSTKLEDSAMYFCASISQAGGEKLFFGSGTQLSVL.

The table lists this clonotype with a few counts. The chain links TRBV7-3 to TRBJ2-7, with 9 nucleotides matching TRBD2. The CDR3 extends over 14 amino acids. Trimming cost V 6 bases and J 3 bases; bases outside gene matches: 6. Germline lookup yields CDR1 SGHTA and CDR2 FQGTGA. The CDR3 nucleotides read TGTGCCAGCAGTTCGACAGCGGGAGGCTACGAGCAGTACTTC. This codes for CASSSTAGGYEQYF.

The CDR3 region is CSGTRGRPPTDTQYF. The CDR3, as DNA: TGCAGCGGTACTAGAGGGCGGCCCCCGACAGATACGCAGTATTTT. This rearrangement joins TRBV29-1 to TRBJ2-3, with D possibly TRBD2 on 5 matching bases. Between the trimmed V and J ends, which lost 7 bases and 3 bases, there was a span of 20 bases. CDR1 is SQVTM and CDR2 is ANQGSEA in the germline V gene. The CDR3 loop spans 15 amino acids.

This clonotype has ten or more counts. The V and J genes are TRBV7-8 and TRBJ2-2, with 13 bases aligning to TRBD2. J was trimmed by 2 bases and V by 5 bases; bases with no gene match: 5. Germline V gene sequence: CDR1 SGHVS, CDR2 FQNEAQ. This CDR3 has 17 amino acids. The CDR3 here is CASSLTSGRPNTGELFF. In nucleotides, the CDR3 is TGTGCCAGCAGCCTGACTAGCGGGAGGCCAAACACCGGGGAGCTGTTTTTT.

The J gene is TRBJ1-6, the V gene TRBV20-1; 9 bases match TRBD1. The V and J ends lost 3 bases and 9 bases, in that order; junction bases with no gene match: 6. The CDR3 is 14 residues long. The V gene's germline CDR1 is DFQATT and CDR2 SNEGSKA (reference sequence). The CDR3: CSASPRDRVSPLHF. CDR3 DNA: TGCAGTGCTAGTCCCCGGGACAGGGTTTCACCCCTCCACTTT.

This chain uses TRBV7-6 with TRBJ2-2, with a possible D match to TRBD1 (6 bases). The CDR3 totals 14 residues. Germline CDR1 reads SGHVS; CDR2 reads FNYEAQ. The V end lost 7 bases, the J end lost 4 bases, and 13 bases lay between the germline ends. The CDR3 here is CASTQGVGTGELFF. In DNA, the CDR3 is TGTGCCAGCACACAGGGCGTCGGCACCGGGGAGCTGTTTTTT.

A remark on this clonotype: At one end, the junction sequence differs from germline, possibly due to a read error. This chain uses TRBV7-3 with TRBJ1-2, with D uncertain. Germline loops: CDR1 SGHTA, CDR2 FQGTGA. The CDR3 runs 15 residues. CDR3 nucleotides: TGCGCCAGCAGCCAAGTACGAGACCATAACTATGGCTACACCTTC. It translates to CASSQVRDHNYGYTF.

This clonotype was seen a handful of times. The rearrangement links TRBV7-6 to TRBJ2-3, with a weak D call TRBD1 (5 bases). The V gene lost 3 bases and the J gene lost 2 bases, with 12 bases spanning the gap. The CDR3 has 15 residues. Looked up from germline, CDR1 is SGHVS and CDR2 is FNYEAQ. The CDR3 DNA reads as TGTGCCAGCAGCTTCACAACAGGTATCACAGATACGCAGTATTTT. Encoded protein: CASSFTTGITDTQYF.

This clonotype was seen more than once but under ten times. The chain combines TRBV7-6 with TRBJ2-2, with D possibly TRBD1 on 5 matching bases. Trimming removed 1 base at V and 7 bases at J, with 7 bases between. This CDR3 contains 13 residues. The germline V gene has CDR1 SGHVS and CDR2 FNYEAQ. CDR3 sequence: CASSLEGLGELFF. In DNA, the CDR3 is TGTGCCAGCAGCTTAGAGGGGCTCGGGGAGCTGTTTTTT.

The DNA for the CDR3 is TGTGCCAGTGGCCCGGGACAGCTCTACGAGCAGTACTTC. Its translation is CASGPGQLYEQYF. This rearrangement joins TRBV2 to TRBJ2-7; 7 bases align to TRBD1. The V segment lost 9 bases and the J segment 3 bases; nucleotides outside the gene matches: 8. The germline V gene encodes CDR1 SNHLY and CDR2 FYNNEI. This CDR3 has 13 amino acids.

The genes are TRBV12-3 or TRBV12-4 and TRBJ2-7, with D perhaps given as TRBD1 or TRBD2 (5 bases each). The CDR3 contains 13 residues. Trimming stripped 3 bases from V and 4 bases from J, with 10 bases between. The CDR3 here is CASSLRGDYEQYF. The CDR3 DNA is TGTGCCAGCAGTTTGAGAGGGGATTACGAGCAGTACTTC.